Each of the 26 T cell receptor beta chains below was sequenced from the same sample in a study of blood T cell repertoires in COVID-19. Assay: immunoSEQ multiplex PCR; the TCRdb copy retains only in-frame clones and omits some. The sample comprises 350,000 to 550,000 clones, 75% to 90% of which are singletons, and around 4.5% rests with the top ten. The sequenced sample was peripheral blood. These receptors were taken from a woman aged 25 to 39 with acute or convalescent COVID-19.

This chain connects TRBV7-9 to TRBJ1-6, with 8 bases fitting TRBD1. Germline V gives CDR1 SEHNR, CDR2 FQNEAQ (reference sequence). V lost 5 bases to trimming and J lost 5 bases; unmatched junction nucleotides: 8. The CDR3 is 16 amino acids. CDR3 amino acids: CASSRLTGGNNSPLHF. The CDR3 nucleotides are TGTGCCAGCAGCCGTCTCACAGGGGGAAATAATTCACCCCTCCACTTT.

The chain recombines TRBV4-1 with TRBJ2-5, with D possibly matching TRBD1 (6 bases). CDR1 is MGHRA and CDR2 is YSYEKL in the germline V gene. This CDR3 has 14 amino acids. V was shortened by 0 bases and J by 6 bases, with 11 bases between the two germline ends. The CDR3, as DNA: TGCGCCAGCAGCCAAGATAGTCAGGGGCAGACCCAGTACTTC. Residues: CASSQDSQGQTQYF.

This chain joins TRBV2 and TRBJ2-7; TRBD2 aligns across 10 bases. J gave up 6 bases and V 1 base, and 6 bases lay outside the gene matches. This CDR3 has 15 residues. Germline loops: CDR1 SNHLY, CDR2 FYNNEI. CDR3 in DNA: TGTGCCAGCAGTGAAGGGGGAGCGGGGGGGCTCGAGCAGTACTTC. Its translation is CASSEGGAGGLEQYF.

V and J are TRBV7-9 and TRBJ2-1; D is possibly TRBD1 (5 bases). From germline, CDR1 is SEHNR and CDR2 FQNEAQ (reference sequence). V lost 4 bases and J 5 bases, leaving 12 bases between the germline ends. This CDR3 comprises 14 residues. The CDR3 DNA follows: TGTGCCAGCAGCTACGGTCCCAGGGACAATGAGCAGTTCTTC. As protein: CASSYGPRDNEQFF.

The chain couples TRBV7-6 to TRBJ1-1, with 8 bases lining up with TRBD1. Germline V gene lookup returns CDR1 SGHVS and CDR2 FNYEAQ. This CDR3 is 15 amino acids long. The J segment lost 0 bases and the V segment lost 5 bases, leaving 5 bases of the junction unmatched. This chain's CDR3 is CASSPGRGLNTEAFF. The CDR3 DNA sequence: TGTGCCAGCAGCCCCGGCAGGGGGCTGAACACTGAAGCTTTCTTT.

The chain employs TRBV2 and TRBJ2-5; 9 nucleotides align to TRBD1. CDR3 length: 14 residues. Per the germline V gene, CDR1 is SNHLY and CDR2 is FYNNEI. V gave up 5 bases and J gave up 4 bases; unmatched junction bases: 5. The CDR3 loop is CASSQQGAGETQYF. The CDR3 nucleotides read TGTGCCAGCAGTCAACAGGGGGCGGGAGAGACCCAGTACTTC.

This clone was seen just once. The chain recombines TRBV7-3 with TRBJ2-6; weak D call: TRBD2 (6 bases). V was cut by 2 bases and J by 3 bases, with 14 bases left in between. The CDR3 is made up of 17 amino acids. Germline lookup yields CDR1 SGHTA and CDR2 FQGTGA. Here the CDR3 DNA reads TGTGCCAGCAGCTTAGTCGCCGGGGGTGTTGGGGCCAACGTCCTGACTTTC. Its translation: CASSLVAGGVGANVLTF.

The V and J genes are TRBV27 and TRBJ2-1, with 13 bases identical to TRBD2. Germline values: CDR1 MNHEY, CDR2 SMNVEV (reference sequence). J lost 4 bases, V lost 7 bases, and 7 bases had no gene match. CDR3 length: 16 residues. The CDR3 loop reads CASTPGLAGDYNEQFF. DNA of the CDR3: TGTGCCAGCACCCCAGGACTAGCGGGGGATTACAATGAGCAGTTCTTC.

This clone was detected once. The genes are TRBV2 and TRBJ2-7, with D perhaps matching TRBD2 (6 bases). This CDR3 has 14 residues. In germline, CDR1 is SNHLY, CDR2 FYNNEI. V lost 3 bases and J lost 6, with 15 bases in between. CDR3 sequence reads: CASSDGGNPREQYF. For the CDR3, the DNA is TGTGCCAGCAGTGATGGGGGGAATCCGCGCGAGCAGTACTTC.

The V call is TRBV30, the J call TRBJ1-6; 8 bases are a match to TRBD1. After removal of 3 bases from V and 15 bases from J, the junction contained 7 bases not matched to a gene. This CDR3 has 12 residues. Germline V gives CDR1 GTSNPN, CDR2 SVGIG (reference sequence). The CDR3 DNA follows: TGTGCCTGGAGCCCGGACAGGGTGGTCCTCCACTTT. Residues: CAWSPDRVVLHF.

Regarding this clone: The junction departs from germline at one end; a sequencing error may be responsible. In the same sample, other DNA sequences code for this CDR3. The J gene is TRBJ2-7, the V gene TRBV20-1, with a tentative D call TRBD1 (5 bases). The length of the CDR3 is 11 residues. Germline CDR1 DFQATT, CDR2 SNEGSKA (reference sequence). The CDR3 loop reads CSARDSYEQYF. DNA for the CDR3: TGCAGTGCGAGAGACAGCTACGAGCAGTACTTC.

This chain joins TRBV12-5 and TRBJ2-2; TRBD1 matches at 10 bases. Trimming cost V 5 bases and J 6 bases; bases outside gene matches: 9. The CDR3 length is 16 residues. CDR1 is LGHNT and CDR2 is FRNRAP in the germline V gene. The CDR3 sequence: CASGLGQTGGAGELFF. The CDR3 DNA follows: TGTGCTAGTGGTCTGGGCCAGACAGGGGGCGCCGGGGAGCTGTTTTTT. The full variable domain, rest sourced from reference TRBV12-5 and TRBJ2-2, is DARVTQTPRHKVTEMGQEVTMRCQPILGHNTVFWYRQTMMQGLELLAYFRNRAPLDDSGMPKDRFSAEMPDATLATLKIQPSEPRDSAVYFCASGLGQTGGAGELFFGEGSRLTVL.

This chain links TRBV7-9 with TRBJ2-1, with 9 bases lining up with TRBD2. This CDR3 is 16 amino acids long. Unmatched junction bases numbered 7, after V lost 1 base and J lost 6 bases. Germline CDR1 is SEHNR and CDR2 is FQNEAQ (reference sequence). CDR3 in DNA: TGTGCCAGCAGCTTAGTTGGCGGGGGGGCTTCCAATGAGCAGTTCTTC. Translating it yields CASSLVGGGASNEQFF.

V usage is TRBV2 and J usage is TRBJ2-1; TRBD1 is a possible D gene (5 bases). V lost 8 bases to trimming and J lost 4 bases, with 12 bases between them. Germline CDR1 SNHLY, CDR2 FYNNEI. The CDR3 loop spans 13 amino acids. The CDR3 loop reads CASYRQGYNEQFF. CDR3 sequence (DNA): TGTGCCAGCTATAGGCAGGGATACAATGAGCAGTTCTTC.

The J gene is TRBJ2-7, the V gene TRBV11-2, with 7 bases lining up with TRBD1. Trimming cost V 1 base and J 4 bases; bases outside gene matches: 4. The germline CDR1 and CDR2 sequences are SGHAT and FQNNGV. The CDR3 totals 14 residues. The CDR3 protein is CASSLGRQGYEQYF. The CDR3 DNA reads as TGTGCCAGCAGCTTAGGGAGACAGGGTTACGAGCAGTACTTC.

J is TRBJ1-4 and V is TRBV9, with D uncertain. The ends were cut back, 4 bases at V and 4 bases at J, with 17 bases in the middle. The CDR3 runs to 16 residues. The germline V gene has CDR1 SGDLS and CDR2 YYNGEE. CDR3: CASSPRGVGLNEKLFF. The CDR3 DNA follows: TGTGCCAGCAGCCCTAGAGGTGTAGGTCTTAATGAAAAACTGTTTTTT.

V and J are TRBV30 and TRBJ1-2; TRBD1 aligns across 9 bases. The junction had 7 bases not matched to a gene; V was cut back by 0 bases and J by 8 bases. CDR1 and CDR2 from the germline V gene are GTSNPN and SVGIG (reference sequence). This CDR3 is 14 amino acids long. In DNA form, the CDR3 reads TGTGCCTGGAGTGTACAAAACAGGGGGCAGGGCTACACCTTC. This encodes CAWSVQNRGQGYTF. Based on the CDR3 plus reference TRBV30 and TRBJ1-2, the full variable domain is SQTIHQWPATLVQPVGSPLSLECTVEGTSNPNLYWYRQAAGRGLQLLFYSVGIGQISSEVPQNLSASRPQDRQFILSSKKLLLSDSGFYLCAWSVQNRGQGYTFGSGTRLTVV.

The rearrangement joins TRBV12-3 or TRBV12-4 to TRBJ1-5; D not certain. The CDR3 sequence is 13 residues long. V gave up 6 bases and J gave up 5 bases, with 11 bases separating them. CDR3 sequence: CASSRTEHQPQHF. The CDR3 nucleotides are TGTGCCAGCAGCCGAACCGAGCATCAGCCCCAGCATTTT.

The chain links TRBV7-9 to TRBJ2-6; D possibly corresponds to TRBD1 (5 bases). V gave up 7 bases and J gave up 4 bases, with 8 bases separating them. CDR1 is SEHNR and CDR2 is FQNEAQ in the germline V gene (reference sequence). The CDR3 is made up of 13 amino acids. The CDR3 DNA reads TGTGCCAGCACACAGGACGGGGCCAACGTCCTGACTTTC. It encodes CASTQDGANVLTF. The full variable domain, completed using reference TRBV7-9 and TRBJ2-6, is DTGVSQNPRHKITKRGQNVTFRCDPISEHNRLYWYRQTLGQGPEFLTYFQNEAQLEKSRLLSDRFSAERPKGSFSTLEIQRTEQGDSAMYLCASTQDGANVLTFGAGSRLTVL.

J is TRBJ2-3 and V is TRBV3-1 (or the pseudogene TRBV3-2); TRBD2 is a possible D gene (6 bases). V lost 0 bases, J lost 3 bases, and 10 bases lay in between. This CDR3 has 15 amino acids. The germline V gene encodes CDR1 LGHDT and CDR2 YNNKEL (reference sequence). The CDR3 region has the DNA TGTGCCAGCAGCCAAGATCTGGGGGGTACAGATACGCAGTATTTT. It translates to CASSQDLGGTDTQYF.

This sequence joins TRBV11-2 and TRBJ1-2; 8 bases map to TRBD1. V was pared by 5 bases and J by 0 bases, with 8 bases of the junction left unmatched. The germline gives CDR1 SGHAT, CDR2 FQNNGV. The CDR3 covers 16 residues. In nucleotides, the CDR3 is TGTGCCAGCAGCCCGACAGGGGCTGGAGCTAACTATGGCTACACCTTC. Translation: CASSPTGAGANYGYTF.

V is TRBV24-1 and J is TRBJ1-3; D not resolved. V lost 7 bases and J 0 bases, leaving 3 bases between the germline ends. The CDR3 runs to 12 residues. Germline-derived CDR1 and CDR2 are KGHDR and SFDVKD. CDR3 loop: CATRLSGNTIYF. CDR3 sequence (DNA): TGTGCCACCAGACTCTCTGGAAACACCATATATTTT.

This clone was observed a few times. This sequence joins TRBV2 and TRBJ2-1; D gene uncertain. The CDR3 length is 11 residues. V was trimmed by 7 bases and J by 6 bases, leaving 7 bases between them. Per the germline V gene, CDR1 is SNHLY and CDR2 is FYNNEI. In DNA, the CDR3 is TGTGCCAGCACCCTACTCAATGAGCAGTTCTTC. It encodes CASTLLNEQFF.

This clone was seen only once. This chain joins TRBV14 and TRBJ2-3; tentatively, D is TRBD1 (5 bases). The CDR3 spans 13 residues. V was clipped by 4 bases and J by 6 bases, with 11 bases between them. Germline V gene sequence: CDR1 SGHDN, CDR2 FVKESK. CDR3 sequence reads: CASSLTTADTQYF. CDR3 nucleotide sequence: TGTGCCAGCAGCCTCACGACAGCCGATACGCAGTATTTT.

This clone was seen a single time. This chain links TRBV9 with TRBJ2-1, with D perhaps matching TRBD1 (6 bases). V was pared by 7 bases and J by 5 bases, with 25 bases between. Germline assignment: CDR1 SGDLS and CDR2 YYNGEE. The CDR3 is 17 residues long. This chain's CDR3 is CASGPSGEIRGDNEQFF. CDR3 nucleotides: TGTGCCAGCGGCCCGTCAGGGGAGATAAGAGGCGACAATGAGCAGTTCTTC.

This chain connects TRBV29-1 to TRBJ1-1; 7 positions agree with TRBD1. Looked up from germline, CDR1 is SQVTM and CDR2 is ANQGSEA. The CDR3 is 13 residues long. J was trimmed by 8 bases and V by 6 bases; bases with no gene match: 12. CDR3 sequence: CSVETNRDREAFF. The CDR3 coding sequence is TGCAGCGTAGAGACCAACCGGGACAGAGAAGCTTTCTTT.